These 17 T cell receptor beta chains were all obtained from the same sample, sequenced in a study of radiation and T cells in renal cell carcinoma. Profiling relied on immunoSEQ multiplex PCR, and the TCRdb table lists in-frame clones only, not all of them. The table includes about 150,000 clones, roughly 89% detected once. Time point indicated: blood 2 weeks post-SBRT. The treatment is: 15 Gy SBRT to primary tumor, nephrectomy 4 weeks later. The sequencing used blood, collected from a patient whose treatment included radiotherapy and nephrectomy. All receptors derive from a woman in her forties or fifties with renal cell carcinoma.

In its sample, this clone was seen once. The rearrangement links TRBV5-4 to TRBJ2-5; D uncertain. CDR3 length equals 12 residues. CDR1 and CDR2 (germline): SGHNT, YYREEE (reference sequence). Trimming left V 4 bases short and J 2 bases short, with 6 bases between. The CDR3 protein is CASSTSQETQYF. The CDR3 nucleotides read TGTGCCAGCAGCACCTCTCAAGAGACCCAGTACTTC.

The CDR3 region has the DNA TGTGCCACCAGCAGAGCACGCTTCGAGCAGTACTTC. It codes for CATSRARFEQYF. This rearrangement joins TRBV15 to TRBJ2-7; no clear D. The germline V gene encodes CDR1 LNHNV and CDR2 YYDKDF (reference sequence). V was cut by 1 base and J by 6 bases, with 7 bases left in between. The CDR3 extends over 12 amino acids.

The rearrangement links TRBV2 to TRBJ2-3; tentatively, D is TRBD1 or TRBD2 (6 bases each). The length of the CDR3 is 15 residues. V lost 6 bases and J lost 0, with 13 bases in between. Germline values: CDR1 SNHLY, CDR2 FYNNEI. The CDR3 here is CASSLGGPSTDTQYF. CDR3 DNA sequence: TGTGCCAGCAGCCTGGGGGGCCCGAGCACAGATACGCAGTATTTT.

The CDR3 protein is CASSLAGGHYGYTF. The CDR3 bases are TGCGCCAGCAGCTTGGCAGGAGGGCACTATGGCTACACCTTC. The genes are TRBV5-1 and TRBJ1-2; D is undetermined. Germline CDR1 SGHRS, CDR2 YFSETQ. This CDR3 contains 14 residues. V shed 0 bases and J shed 3 bases, with 9 bases lying between them. The variable domain in full, completed from reference TRBV5-1 and TRBJ1-2, reads KAGVTQTPRYLIKTRGQQVTLSCSPISGHRSVSWYQQTPGQGLQFLFEYFSETQRNKGNFPGRFSGRQFSNSRSEMNVSTLELGDSALYLCASSLAGGHYGYTFGSGTRLTVV.

This chain joins TRBV7-2 and TRBJ1-1; D might be TRBD1 (6 bases). The germline CDR1 and CDR2 sequences are SGHTA and FQGNSA. V shed 5 bases and J shed 4 bases, with 23 bases lying between them. The CDR3 has 17 amino acids. Written as DNA, the CDR3 is TGTGCCAGCAGCCCAGGGTGGATGGGGGCCGTGGCCACTGAAGCTTTCTTT. Amino acids: CASSPGWMGAVATEAFF.

V usage is TRBV19 and J usage is TRBJ2-3; 8 bases match TRBD1. From germline, CDR1 is LNHDA and CDR2 SQIVND (reference sequence). The V gene end was trimmed by 10 bases and the J gene end by 4 bases; junction bases not matched to a gene: 16. The CDR3 contains 16 residues. The CDR3 sequence: CATKDSGYRGSDTQYF. The CDR3 DNA reads TGTGCCACCAAAGACTCGGGGTACAGGGGGTCAGATACGCAGTATTTT.

The V gene is TRBV18, the J gene TRBJ1-1; TRBD1 aligns across 11 bases. The CDR3 has 15 residues. V gave up 3 bases and J gave up 5 bases; unmatched junction bases: 5. Germline values: CDR1 KGHSH, CDR2 LQKENI. The CDR3 reads CASSPGTGGWTEAFF. The CDR3 DNA reads TGTGCCAGCTCACCTGGGACAGGGGGATGGACTGAAGCTTTCTTT.

The chain couples TRBV15 to TRBJ2-2; 8 nucleotides line up with TRBD1. From germline, CDR1 is LNHNV and CDR2 YYDKDF (reference sequence). With 3 bases clipped from V and 5 bases from J, the junction kept 5 bases outside the gene matches. The CDR3 contains 15 residues. CDR3 amino acids: CATSRRTGGTGELFF. CDR3 sequence (DNA): TGTGCCACCAGCAGGCGAACAGGGGGGACCGGGGAGCTGTTTTTT. Using reference TRBV15 and TRBJ2-2 for the parts outside the CDR3, the full variable domain is DAMVIQNPRYQVTQFGKPVTLSCSQTLNHNVMYWYQQKSSQAPKLLFHYYDKDFNNEADTPDNFQSRRPNTSFCFLDIRSPGLGDTAMYLCATSRRTGGTGELFFGEGSRLTVL.

DNA for the CDR3: TGTGCCAGCAGTGGGGCAGGGAACTTAGACACTGAAGCTTTCTTT. It encodes CASSGAGNLDTEAFF. The rearrangement uses TRBV25-1 and TRBJ1-1, with TRBD1 as a possible D gene (5 bases). V was clipped by 4 bases and J by 3 bases, with 15 bases between them. This CDR3 has 15 residues. Germline V gives CDR1 MGHDK, CDR2 SYGVNS.

The chain joins TRBV6-5 to TRBJ2-7; tentative D call: TRBD1 (6 bases). V was shortened by 6 bases and J by 0 bases, with 12 bases between the two germline ends. The CDR3 totals 14 residues. CDR1 is MNHEY and CDR2 is SVGAGI in the germline V gene. In nucleotides, the CDR3 is TGTGCCAGCAGGTCAACGGGACACTCCTACGAGCAGTACTTC. It specifies CASRSTGHSYEQYF.

The chain carries TRBV7-2 and TRBJ2-7; TRBD2 matches 7 bases. The CDR3 extends over 15 amino acids. Germline V gene data show CDR1 as SGHTA and CDR2 as FQGNSA. V shed 1 base, J shed 2 bases, and the junction held 5 bases outside the gene matches. CDR3 in amino acids: CASSLGVLAAYEQYF. The CDR3 nucleotides are TGTGCCAGCAGCTTAGGAGTCCTAGCGGCCTACGAGCAGTACTTC.

This sequence joins TRBV6-5 and TRBJ1-3, with TRBD1 as a possible D gene (5 bases). Germline CDR1 is MNHEY and CDR2 is SVGAGI. V was clipped by 0 bases and J by 0 bases, with 9 bases between them. The CDR3 loop spans 16 amino acids. The DNA for the CDR3 is TGTGCCAGCAGTTACTCGAAGACAGTCTCTGGAAACACCATATATTTT. Residues: CASSYSKTVSGNTIYF.

The V and J genes are TRBV18 and TRBJ2-5; 9 nucleotides match TRBD1. With V trimmed by 3 bases and J by 6 bases, 11 bases remained unmatched. The CDR3 is 16 amino acids. In germline, CDR1 is KGHSH, CDR2 LQKENI. Here the CDR3 reads CASSPLRTGAGQTQYF. The CDR3 region has the DNA TGTGCCAGCTCACCCCTTCGGACAGGGGCGGGTCAGACCCAGTACTTC.

In DNA, the CDR3 is TGCGCCAGCAGCCAAGAAGGTTCGGCTAATGAAAAACTGTTTTTT. This sequence encodes CASSQEGSANEKLFF. This sequence joins TRBV4-3 and TRBJ1-4; D gene ambiguous. CDR1 LGHNA and CDR2 YSLEER come from the germline V gene. Trimming left V 0 bases short and J 3 bases short, with 8 bases between. The CDR3 spans 15 residues.

V and J are TRBV15 and TRBJ2-5; D could derive from TRBD1 or TRBD2 (6 bases each). CDR1 and CDR2 (germline): LNHNV, YYDKDF (reference sequence). CDR3 length equals 15 residues. V dropped 0 bases and J dropped 5 bases, with 13 bases sitting between them. For the CDR3, the DNA is TGTGCCACCAGCAGAGATGGGGGGCAGGGGGAGACCCAGTACTTC. It translates to CATSRDGGQGETQYF.

V and J are TRBV19 and TRBJ1-4; D unclear. Trimming removed 1 base from V and 7 bases from J, with 4 bases in between. This CDR3 spans 12 amino acids. CDR1 and CDR2 from the germline V gene are LNHDA and SQIVND (reference sequence). The CDR3 loop reads CASSIAFEKLFF. The CDR3, as DNA: TGTGCCAGTAGTATAGCTTTTGAAAAACTGTTTTTT.

The V and J genes are TRBV5-1 and TRBJ2-6; 12 bases line up with TRBD2. Trimming removed 0 bases from V and 0 bases from J; junction bases left unmatched: 7. From germline, CDR1 is SGHRS and CDR2 YFSETQ. The CDR3 is 20 amino acids. CDR3 loop: CASSLAPTSGGDSGANVLTF. CDR3 DNA sequence: TGCGCCAGCAGCTTGGCTCCGACTAGCGGGGGAGACTCTGGGGCCAACGTCCTGACTTTC.